Below are 32 T cell receptor beta chains sequenced from a single sample in a study of T cells after yellow fever vaccination. TCRdb redid the calling of the 5' RACE reads with MiXCR, one entry per CDR3 protein. The sample holds hundreds of thousands of distinct CDR3 sequences, 6.2% seen once. Source: PBMCs, taken 5 days after the yellow fever booster vaccination. Every receptor here comes from a man in his thirties or forties who received the YFV17D yellow fever vaccine.

The CDR3, as DNA: TGCAGTGCTAGCTTTTATGAAAAACTGTTTTTT. The encoded protein is CSASFYEKLFF. The V call is TRBV20-1, the J call TRBJ1-4; D not certain. The CDR3 extends over 11 amino acids. The V and J ends lost 3 bases and 6 bases respectively, with 5 bases between them. In germline, CDR1 is DFQATT, CDR2 SNEGSKA (reference sequence).

The J gene is TRBJ2-1, the V gene TRBV7-2, with a tentative D call TRBD1 (6 bases). Germline CDR1 is SGHTA and CDR2 is FQGNSA. The CDR3 has 14 amino acids. V lost 3 bases and J lost 4, with 10 bases in between. The CDR3 loop reads CASSLGDTYNEQFF. Here the CDR3 DNA reads TGTGCCAGCAGCTTGGGGGACACTTACAATGAGCAGTTCTTC.

This clonotype appeared many times. This chain uses TRBV12-3 or TRBV12-4 with TRBJ2-5; 9 nucleotides match TRBD1. J was trimmed by 4 bases and V by 1 base; bases with no gene match: 4. This CDR3 is 15 amino acids long. The CDR3 DNA reads TGTGCCAGCAGTTTAGTGGCGGACAGGGGAGAGACCCAGTACTTC. This encodes CASSLVADRGETQYF.

The sample holds a few counts of this clonotype. The rearrangement links TRBV10-3 to TRBJ2-3, with TRBD2 matching over 11 bases. The V gene's germline CDR1 is ENHRY and CDR2 SYGVKD. The CDR3 loop spans 14 amino acids. J was trimmed by 2 bases and V by 10 bases; bases with no gene match: 5. CDR3 bases: TGTGCCACCAAGACTAGCGGGACCACAGATACGCAGTATTTT. Translated, it gives CATKTSGTTDTQYF.

The chain carries TRBV20-1 and TRBJ2-7; the match to TRBD2 covers 13 bases. The CDR3 spans 16 residues. Germline V gene sequence: CDR1 DFQATT, CDR2 SNEGSKA (reference sequence). V was pared by 4 bases and J by 1 base, with 7 bases of the junction left unmatched. The CDR3 nucleotides are TGCAGTGCTACCCATCCGGGACTAGCGGGATCCTACGAGCAGTACTTC. It is translated as CSATHPGLAGSYEQYF.

The chain combines TRBV7-6 with TRBJ2-3, with D possibly matching TRBD2 (6 bases). The CDR3 runs to 15 residues. CDR1 is SGHVS and CDR2 is FNYEAQ in the germline V gene. V gave up 3 bases and J gave up 0 bases, with 10 bases separating them. This chain's CDR3 is CASSFGRTSTDTQYF. The CDR3 bases are TGTGCCAGCAGCTTCGGGAGAACTAGCACAGATACGCAGTATTTT.

On this clonotype: A clone one base away is much larger, so this may be a read error. The rearrangement joins TRBV3-1 to TRBJ2-2; 7 bases agree with TRBD2. Looked up from germline, CDR1 is LGHDT and CDR2 is YNNKEL (reference sequence). This CDR3 comprises 16 residues. CDR3 sequence (DNA): TGTGTCAGCAGCCAAGATGTGACTAGCCTCACCGGGGAGCTGTTTTTT. Translating gives CVSSQDVTSLTGELFF.

The sample holds a few counts of this clonotype. The chain joins TRBV20-1 to TRBJ2-7; perhaps TRBD2 as D (5 bases). Germline CDR1 DFQATT, CDR2 SNEGSKA (reference sequence). CDR3 length: 12 residues. Trimming shortened V by 3 bases and J by 3 bases, and 9 bases separated the two germline ends. CDR3 protein: CSARGVDYEQYF. DNA of the CDR3: TGCAGTGCTAGGGGAGTAGACTACGAGCAGTACTTC.

This clonotype was detected ten times or more. The chain is built from TRBV15 and TRBJ2-7, with D unresolved. The CDR3 sequence is 13 residues long. Germline CDR1 and CDR2: LNHNV and YYDKDF (reference sequence). The V gene lost 3 bases and the J gene lost 5 bases, with 11 bases spanning the gap. The CDR3 nucleotides are TGTGCCACCAGCAGCGAGGCTGGGAACGAGCAGTACTTC. Protein sequence: CATSSEAGNEQYF.

In this sample, this clonotype turned up many times. CDR3 coding DNA: TGTGCCAGCAGCTCCAGGAACCCGGTCACTGAAGCTTTCTTT. Its protein product is CASSSRNPVTEAFF. The chain carries TRBV7-2 and TRBJ1-1; no clear D gene. Trimming shortened V by 4 bases and J by 4 bases, and 13 bases separated the two germline ends. Germline CDR1 reads SGHTA; CDR2 reads FQGNSA. The CDR3 is 14 amino acids.

As DNA, the CDR3 is TGTGCCAGCAGCTTTGGACTAGCGGGAGTTGAGCAGTACTTC. Amino acid sequence: CASSFGLAGVEQYF. The chain is built from TRBV13 and TRBJ2-7; 13 bases map to TRBD2. Looked up from germline, CDR1 is PRHDT and CDR2 is FYEKMQ (reference sequence). The trim removed 3 bases at V and 7 bases at J, leaving 3 bases unmatched. This CDR3 has 14 residues.

This clonotype was seen a handful of times. The chain combines TRBV7-2 with TRBJ2-6; maybe TRBD2 (7 bases). The CDR3 is 17 amino acids. V gave up 4 bases and J gave up 4 bases, with 17 bases separating them. Germline-derived CDR1 and CDR2 are SGHTA and FQGNSA. CDR3 sequence reads: CASSSRGGGAGANVLTF. CDR3 in DNA: TGTGCCAGCAGCTCACGAGGGGGGGGCGCCGGGGCCAACGTCCTGACTTTC.

This clonotype has a count of ten or more. The V and J genes are TRBV28 and TRBJ1-4, with unresolved D. Trimming removed 6 bases at V and 5 bases at J, with 4 bases between. The CDR3 has 11 residues. Germline V lookup: CDR1 MDHEN, CDR2 SYDVKM. CDR3 sequence: CASRGNEKLFF. CDR3 in DNA: TGTGCCAGCAGGGGGAATGAAAAACTGTTTTTT. Looking up the rest from reference TRBV28 and TRBJ1-4 gives the full variable domain: DVKVTQSSRYLVKRTGEKVFLECVQDMDHENMFWYRQDPGLGLRLIYFSYDVKMKEKGDIPEGYSVSREKKERFSLILESASTNQTSMYLCASRGNEKLFFGSGTQLSVL.

The CDR3 DNA reads as TGTGCCAGCCCCCTTCAGAAGGGGCCCTACGAGCAGTACTTC. Amino acids: CASPLQKGPYEQYF. The chain uses TRBV12-3 or TRBV12-4 and TRBJ2-7, with a weak D call TRBD1 (5 bases). Between the trimmed V and J ends, which lost 8 bases and 2 bases, there was a span of 16 bases. The CDR3 runs to 14 residues.

This clonotype was seen repeatedly, ten times or more. This chain connects TRBV7-2 to TRBJ2-5; D not certain. Trimming cost V 4 bases and J 3 bases, with 9 bases left between them. The CDR3 is 13 amino acids. The germline V gene encodes CDR1 SGHTA and CDR2 FQGNSA. The CDR3 loop reads CASSSGLKETQYF. CDR3 DNA sequence: TGTGCCAGCAGCTCCGGGTTAAAAGAGACCCAGTACTTC.

This clonotype was found many times. CDR3 coding DNA: TGTGCCAGCAGCCAAGGGGCTGGGGCGGTAAAAGAGACCCAGTACTTC. This codes for CASSQGAGAVKETQYF. V and J are TRBV4-2 and TRBJ2-5; D possibly corresponds to TRBD1 (5 bases). The length of the CDR3 is 16 residues. CDR1 is LGHNA and CDR2 is YNFKEQ in the germline V gene. V shed 1 base and J shed 3 bases, with 15 bases lying between them.

CDR3: CSANPRVHQPGEQFF. The CDR3 nucleotides are TGCAGTGCCAACCCAAGAGTACACCAACCAGGGGAGCAGTTCTTC. The V gene is TRBV20-1, the J gene TRBJ2-1; possibly TRBD1 for D (5 bases). In germline, CDR1 is DFQATT, CDR2 SNEGSKA (reference sequence). Trimming left V 6 bases short and J 10 bases short, with 25 bases between. CDR3 length: 15 residues.

The chain has TRBV20-1 and TRBJ2-5; possible D gene TRBD2, 6 bases. The germline V gene encodes CDR1 DFQATT and CDR2 SNEGSKA (reference sequence). The CDR3 is 14 amino acids. Trimming removed 3 bases from V and 2 bases from J, with 13 bases in between. CDR3 sequence (DNA): TGCAGTGCTAGTCGGGGGATTGAACAAGAGACCCAGTACTTC. This translates into CSASRGIEQETQYF.

Only a few counts were recorded for this clonotype. This chain connects TRBV12-3 or TRBV12-4 to TRBJ2-7; no clear D gene. V shed 5 bases and J shed 3 bases, with 8 bases lying between them. CDR3 size: 12 residues. The CDR3 sequence is CASSAVNYEQYF. DNA for the CDR3: TGTGCCAGCAGTGCTGTGAACTACGAGCAGTACTTC.

This clonotype was counted at least ten times. The chain links TRBV18 to TRBJ2-5; 9 nucleotides match TRBD2. Looked up from germline, CDR1 is KGHSH and CDR2 is LQKENI. The CDR3 sequence is 15 residues long. J was trimmed by 4 bases and V by 0 bases; bases with no gene match: 3. Written as DNA, the CDR3 is TGTGCCAGCTCACCACCTAGCGGGGGTTTAGAGACCCAGTACTTC. The encoded protein is CASSPPSGGLETQYF.

This clonotype turned up a few times. The chain uses TRBV28 and TRBJ1-2, with D uncertain. Between the trimmed V and J ends, which lost 7 bases and 2 bases, there was a span of 8 bases. The germline gives CDR1 MDHEN, CDR2 SYDVKM. This CDR3 spans 12 amino acids. CDR3 in DNA: TGTGCCAGCATGTTGTTGAACTATGGCTACACCTTC. Amino acid sequence: CASMLLNYGYTF.

This clonotype has just a few counts. The chain combines TRBV29-1 with TRBJ2-3; 9 bases agree with TRBD2. The CDR3 covers 14 residues. J gave up 4 bases and V 4 bases, and 6 bases lay outside the gene matches. Germline CDR1 SQVTM, CDR2 ANQGSEA. CDR3: CSVALSGGSDTQYF. For the CDR3, the DNA is TGCAGCGTTGCGCTTAGCGGGGGATCAGATACGCAGTATTTT.

With respect to this clonotype: A much more abundant neighbour one base away suggests this may be a read error. V is TRBV5-6 and J is TRBJ2-5; no clear D gene. V dropped 4 bases and J dropped 5 bases, with 9 bases sitting between them. Germline CDR1 is SGHDT and CDR2 is YYEEEE. The CDR3 has 12 residues. CDR3 DNA sequence: TGTGCCAGCAGCGGTAAGACTGAGACCCAGTACTTC. Encoded protein: CASSGKTETQYF. The variable domain in full, completed from reference TRBV5-6 and TRBJ2-5, reads DAGVTQSPTHLIKTRGQQVTLRCSPKSGHDTVSWYQQALGQGPQFIFQYYEEEERQRGNFPDRFSGHQFPNYSSELNVNALLLGDSALYLCASSGKTETQYFGPGTRLLVL.

In this sample, this clonotype turned up many times. The rearrangement uses TRBV5-1 and TRBJ2-1; D tentatively fits TRBD1 or TRBD2 (5 bases each). This CDR3 region has 15 residues. Germline-derived CDR1 and CDR2 are SGHRS and YFSETQ. V lost 5 bases to trimming and J lost 0 bases, with 12 bases between them. CDR3 DNA sequence: TGCGCCAGCAGAAGTGTTGGGGGCTCCTACAATGAGCAGTTCTTC. Its translation: CASRSVGGSYNEQFF. Full variable domain (rest looked up from reference TRBV5-1 and TRBJ2-1): KAGVTQTPRYLIKTRGQQVTLSCSPISGHRSVSWYQQTPGQGLQFLFEYFSETQRNKGNFPGRFSGRQFSNSRSEMNVSTLELGDSALYLCASRSVGGSYNEQFFGPGTRLTVL.

V usage is TRBV5-4 and J usage is TRBJ2-1; 10 nucleotides agree with TRBD2. CDR1 SGHNT and CDR2 YYREEE come from the germline V gene (reference sequence). The trim removed 4 bases at V and 4 bases at J, leaving 8 bases unmatched. The CDR3 contains 16 residues. DNA of the CDR3: TGTGCCAGCAGCACACTAGCGGGAAAACCTTACAATGAGCAGTTCTTC. This sequence encodes CASSTLAGKPYNEQFF.

With regard to this clonotype: This clone may be a read error of a much larger clone one base away. The V and J genes are TRBV5-1 and TRBJ2-1; D gene ambiguous. Per the germline V gene, CDR1 is SGHRS and CDR2 is YFSETQ. The CDR3 consists of 10 residues. CDR3 nucleotide sequence: TGCACCAGCAGCTCCAATGAGCAGTTCTTC. Encoded protein: CTSSSNEQFF.

This clonotype was seen a few times. The chain employs TRBV29-1 and TRBJ2-6; unclear D gene. V was pared by 5 bases and J by 4 bases, with 6 bases between. Germline V lookup: CDR1 SQVTM, CDR2 ANQGSEA. CDR3 length equals 12 residues. The CDR3 protein is CSVFVGANVLTF. The CDR3 DNA follows: TGCAGCGTTTTTGTCGGGGCCAACGTCCTGACTTTC.

The chain employs TRBV2 and TRBJ2-3; 12 positions agree with TRBD2. This CDR3 region has 18 residues. Trimming removed 6 bases from V and 0 bases from J; junction bases left unmatched: 10. The germline CDR1 and CDR2 sequences are SNHLY and FYNNEI. CDR3 in DNA: TGTGCCAGCAGGCAACGAGGACTAGCGGGGACTAGCACAGATACGCAGTATTTT. Its translation is CASRQRGLAGTSTDTQYF.

This clonotype was detected ten times or more. The chain carries TRBV20-1 and TRBJ2-2; D possibly corresponds to TRBD2 (5 bases). The V end lost 0 bases, the J end lost 6 bases, and 14 bases lay between the germline ends. CDR3 length: 15 residues. Germline loops: CDR1 DFQATT, CDR2 SNEGSKA (reference sequence). In nucleotides, the CDR3 is TGCAGTGCTAGAGATTTCGGAGGCCGCGCCGGGGAGCTGTTTTTT. Translated: CSARDFGGRAGELFF.

This clonotype was seen at least ten times. The chain uses TRBV5-6 and TRBJ2-1, with D perhaps matching TRBD1 (6 bases). The length of the CDR3 is 15 residues. Trimming pared 5 bases from V and 9 bases from J, leaving 21 bases between. Germline CDR1 is SGHDT and CDR2 is YYEEEE. The CDR3: CASSPRDMRMGEQFF. The CDR3 region has the DNA TGTGCCAGCAGTCCTCGGGACATGAGGATGGGTGAGCAGTTCTTC. The full variable domain, completed using reference TRBV5-6 and TRBJ2-1, is DAGVTQSPTHLIKTRGQQVTLRCSPKSGHDTVSWYQQALGQGPQFIFQYYEEEERQRGNFPDRFSGHQFPNYSSELNVNALLLGDSALYLCASSPRDMRMGEQFFGPGTRLTVL.

This chain links TRBV12-3 or TRBV12-4 with TRBJ2-3; 10 bases match TRBD2. The CDR3 has 16 residues. Germline trimming cut 4 bases from V and 4 bases from J; bases unmatched to any gene: 8. CDR3 loop: CASSSRELAGSDTQYF. The CDR3 DNA reads as TGTGCCAGCAGTTCGCGGGAACTAGCGGGGTCAGATACGCAGTATTTT.

The rearrangement uses TRBV29-1 and TRBJ2-7, with TRBD2 matching over 7 bases. The germline V gene encodes CDR1 SQVTM and CDR2 ANQGSEA. V shed 4 bases, J shed 3 bases, and the junction held 3 bases outside the gene matches. The CDR3 runs to 12 residues. CDR3 loop: CSVVGGNYEQYF. The CDR3 coding sequence is TGCAGCGTTGTCGGGGGGAACTACGAGCAGTACTTC.